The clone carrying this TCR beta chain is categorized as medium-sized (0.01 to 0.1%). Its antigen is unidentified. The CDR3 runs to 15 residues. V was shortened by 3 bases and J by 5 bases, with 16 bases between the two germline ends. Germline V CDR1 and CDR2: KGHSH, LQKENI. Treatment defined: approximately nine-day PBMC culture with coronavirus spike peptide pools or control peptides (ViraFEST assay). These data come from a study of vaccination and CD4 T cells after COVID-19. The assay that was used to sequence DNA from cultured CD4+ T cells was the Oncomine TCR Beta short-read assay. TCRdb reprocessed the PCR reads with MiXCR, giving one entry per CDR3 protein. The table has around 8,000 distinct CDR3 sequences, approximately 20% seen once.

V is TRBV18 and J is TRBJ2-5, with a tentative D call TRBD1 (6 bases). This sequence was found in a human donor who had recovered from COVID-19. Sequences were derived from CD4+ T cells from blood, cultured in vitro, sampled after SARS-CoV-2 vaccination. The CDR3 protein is CASSPDSHGGETQYF. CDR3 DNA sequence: TGTGCCAGCTCACCGGACAGTCATGGGGGTGAGACCCAGTACTTC.